This T cell receptor (beta chain) was captured by sequencing in a study of vaccination effects on CD4 cells after COVID-19. Worth noting for this clone: The antigen is undetermined.

Sequenced by immunoSEQ multiplex PCR; TCRdb stores in-frame clones only, minus some. The data hold around 30,000 clones, with about 63% observed a single time. Germline V gives CDR1 GTSNPN, CDR2 SVGIG (reference sequence). The CDR3 contains 10 residues. Trimming removed 1 base from V and 11 bases from J, with 3 bases in between. CD4+ T cells specific for antigen were expanded with viral peptide pools by the ViraFEST assay before sequencing. After less than twelve days in culture, the CD4+ T cells were isolated. The V call is TRBV30, the J call TRBJ1-6; the D is unclear. The sample consisted of CD4+ T cells from PBMCs cultured with HCoV-229E spike peptides, taken before COVID-19 vaccination. This receptor was identified in a human donor who received a COVID-19 vaccine. In nucleotides, the CDR3 is TGTGCCTGGAGTGGTCCACCCCTCCACTTT. Translating gives CAWSGPPLHF.